The 24 T cell receptor beta chains below all came from one sample that was sequenced in a study of cytomegalovirus exposure and HLA in healthy donors. PCR primers comprised 60 Vbeta and 13 Jbeta primers. Measured with immunoSEQ multiplex PCR; TCRdb has only the in-frame clones, and not every one. The sample lists some 180,000 clones; roughly an eighth were seen once. Source material: PBMCs. The origin of the receptors is a man aged 50 or older in good health and CMV-seropositive.

A few counts support this clone. This rearrangement joins TRBV18 to TRBJ2-3; D gene ambiguous. The V end was cut by 3 bases, the J end by 3 bases, with 7 bases between. The CDR3 is 13 amino acids. CDR1 and CDR2 (germline): KGHSH, LQKENI. The CDR3 DNA is TGTGCCAGCTCACCCCGAGAGACAGATACGCAGTATTTT. It translates to CASSPRETDTQYF. The complete variable domain, with remaining parts taken from reference TRBV18 and TRBJ2-3, reads NAGVMQNPRHLVRRRGQEARLRCSPMKGHSHVYWYRQLPEEGLKFMVYLQKENIIDESGMPKERFSAEFPKEGPSILRIQQVVRGDSAAYFCASSPRETDTQYFGPGTRLTVL.

This clone has a handful of counts. The genes are TRBV20-1 and TRBJ1-2, with D perhaps matching TRBD1 (5 bases). Germline values: CDR1 DFQATT, CDR2 SNEGSKA (reference sequence). Trimming stripped 6 bases from V and 8 bases from J, with 13 bases between. The CDR3 spans 11 residues. The CDR3 nucleotides are TGCAGTGCAGTGAATCAGGGAGGCTACACCTTC. The encoded protein is CSAVNQGGYTF.

This clone came up a few times. The chain employs TRBV30 and TRBJ2-5, with a possible D match to TRBD2 (6 bases). V was shortened by 4 bases and J by 7 bases, with 16 bases between the two germline ends. Germline CDR1 and CDR2: GTSNPN and SVGIG (reference sequence). The CDR3 length is 13 residues. The CDR3 region is CAWTRDSPGTQYF. The CDR3 nucleotides are TGTGCCTGGACCCGGGACTCCCCAGGGACCCAGTACTTC.

This chain connects TRBV19 to TRBJ1-1, with 8 bases fitting TRBD1. V lost 2 bases, J lost 1 base, and 6 bases stayed unmatched. The CDR3 has 16 amino acids. From germline, CDR1 is LNHDA and CDR2 SQIVND (reference sequence). In nucleotides, the CDR3 is TGTGCCAGTAGTATAACCCCGACAGGGGCGAACACTGAAGCTTTCTTT. Its translation is CASSITPTGANTEAFF.

The rearrangement uses TRBV11-3 and TRBJ1-6, with D possibly matching TRBD1 (5 bases). The CDR3 extends over 14 amino acids. Germline CDR1 and CDR2: SGHNT and YENEEA. Trimming shortened V by 5 bases and J by 7 bases, and 12 bases separated the two germline ends. DNA of the CDR3: TGTGCCAGCAGCCCCCCGACAGCCAATTCACCCCTCCACTTT. It yields the protein CASSPPTANSPLHF. Using reference TRBV11-3 and TRBJ1-6 for the parts outside the CDR3, the full variable domain is EAGVVQSPRYKIIEKKQPVAFWCNPISGHNTLYWYLQNLGQGPELLIRYENEEAVDDSQLPKDRFSAERLKGVDSTLKIQPAELGDSAVYLCASSPPTANSPLHFGNGTRLTVT.

The V call is TRBV12-5, the J call TRBJ2-3; 7 bases are a match to TRBD2. Germline V lookup: CDR1 LGHNT, CDR2 FRNRAP. Losses at the gene ends were 6 bases for V and 6 bases for J; bases not matched to a gene: 15. CDR3 size: 16 residues. As DNA, the CDR3 is TGTGCTAGTGGGCCCCTTCTAGCGGTTATTTTGGATACGCAGTATTTT. This sequence encodes CASGPLLAVILDTQYF.

The chain employs TRBV5-1 and TRBJ2-1, with TRBD1 matching over 7 bases. From germline, CDR1 is SGHRS and CDR2 YFSETQ. V shed 3 bases and J 3 bases; nucleotides not matched to a gene: 3. This CDR3 has 14 amino acids. This chain's CDR3 is CASSSGQLYNEQFF. The CDR3 nucleotides are TGCGCCAGCAGCTCGGGACAGCTCTACAATGAGCAGTTCTTC. Together with reference TRBV5-1 and TRBJ2-1, the CDR3 gives the full variable domain: KAGVTQTPRYLIKTRGQQVTLSCSPISGHRSVSWYQQTPGQGLQFLFEYFSETQRNKGNFPGRFSGRQFSNSRSEMNVSTLELGDSALYLCASSSGQLYNEQFFGPGTRLTVL.

This clone has only a few counts. V gene TRBV4-3 combines with J gene TRBJ2-7, with 12 nucleotides matching TRBD1. The CDR3 spans 16 residues. Per germline, CDR1 LGHNA and CDR2 YSLEER. V gave up 0 bases and J gave up 5 bases; unmatched junction bases: 5. CDR3 sequence reads: CASSQDAGQGAHEQYV. The CDR3 DNA reads TGCGCCAGCAGCCAAGATGCGGGACAGGGGGCCCACGAGCAGTACGTC.

The chain couples TRBV6-4 to TRBJ2-7; 8 bases are shared with TRBD1. The ends lost 10 bases at V and 1 base at J; junction bases unmatched: 12. In germline, CDR1 is MRHNA, CDR2 SNTAGT. This CDR3 comprises 15 residues. The CDR3 is CANEGGQGISYEQYF. The CDR3 DNA follows: TGTGCCAACGAGGGCGGACAGGGTATATCCTACGAGCAGTACTTC.

This clone was counted between two and nine times. The rearrangement joins TRBV7-6 to TRBJ2-1, with D maybe TRBD1 (6 bases). With 0 bases removed from V and 10 bases from J, the gap between germline ends came to 10 bases. Looked up from germline, CDR1 is SGHVS and CDR2 is FNYEAQ. The CDR3 has 13 residues. The CDR3 DNA follows: TGTGCCAGCAGCTTAGCGCTTGGACAGGAGCAGTTCTTC. Amino acids: CASSLALGQEQFF.

This chain connects TRBV18 to TRBJ1-2; no definite D call. V lost 3 bases and J 5 bases, leaving 10 bases between the germline ends. Looked up from germline, CDR1 is KGHSH and CDR2 is LQKENI. This CDR3 has 13 residues. The CDR3 coding sequence is TGTGCCAGCTCACCCGGAACAGAGTATGGCTACACCTTC. Amino acids: CASSPGTEYGYTF.

This clone has just a few counts. The rearrangement uses TRBV11-2 and TRBJ1-4, with 9 bases matching TRBD1. With 5 bases clipped from V and 4 bases from J, the junction kept 8 bases outside the gene matches. CDR1 is SGHAT, CDR2 FQNNGV, per germline. The CDR3 is 16 amino acids. CDR3 protein: CASSPRQGVDNEKLFF. The CDR3 DNA reads TGTGCCAGCAGCCCTAGACAGGGGGTGGATAATGAAAAACTGTTTTTT.

This clone was seen a few times. The chain uses TRBV7-2 and TRBJ1-1, with TRBD1 as a possible D gene (5 bases). This CDR3 has 15 residues. The germline V gene has CDR1 SGHTA and CDR2 FQGNSA. V lost 5 bases, J lost 0 bases, and 13 bases lay in between. CDR3 loop: CASSLRGQLNTEAFF. CDR3 nucleotides: TGTGCCAGCAGCCTAAGGGGCCAGTTGAACACTGAAGCTTTCTTT.

J is TRBJ1-2 and V is TRBV5-1, with 9 positions matching TRBD1. From germline, CDR1 is SGHRS and CDR2 YFSETQ. The length of the CDR3 is 14 residues. The V segment lost 4 bases and the J segment 3 bases; nucleotides outside the gene matches: 4. The CDR3 loop is CASSVDRGDYGYTF. The CDR3 DNA reads TGCGCCAGCAGCGTGGACAGGGGTGACTATGGCTACACCTTC.

The rearrangement links TRBV7-2 to TRBJ1-3, with 10 bases lining up with TRBD1. V was clipped by 5 bases and J by 4 bases; unmatched bases: 5. Germline V gene data show CDR1 as SGHTA and CDR2 as FQGNSA. The CDR3 extends over 15 amino acids. CDR3 in DNA: TGTGCCAGCAGCACGACAGGGGGCTGGGGAAACACCATATATTTT. It encodes CASSTTGGWGNTIYF.

This clone was detected a few times. The chain combines TRBV6-1 with TRBJ1-2, with a tentative D call TRBD1 (5 bases). The CDR3 length is 16 residues. V was pared by 0 bases and J by 6 bases, with 17 bases between. Germline loops: CDR1 MNHNS, CDR2 SASEGT. The CDR3 nucleotides are TGTGCCAGCAGTGAAGCGCTAGTAAGACAGAGCGATGGCTACACCTTC. It is translated as CASSEALVRQSDGYTF.

This clone was observed a handful of times. The CDR3 protein is CASSPRAGKETQYF. The CDR3, as DNA: TGTGCCAGCTCACCACGGGCGGGGAAAGAGACCCAGTACTTC. The genes are TRBV18 and TRBJ2-5; maybe TRBD2 (6 bases). The V gene lost 1 base and the J gene lost 3 bases, with 9 bases spanning the gap. The CDR3 covers 14 residues. In germline, CDR1 is KGHSH, CDR2 LQKENI.

There are a few counts of this clone. The chain is built from TRBV7-6 and TRBJ2-3, with D perhaps matching TRBD2 (6 bases). Germline lookup yields CDR1 SGHVS and CDR2 FNYEAQ. Trimming took off 6 bases at V and 2 bases at J, with 15 bases between the two ends. The CDR3 runs 15 residues. DNA of the CDR3: TGTGCCAGCAGGCAGTGGGCGGGGACCACAGATACGCAGTATTTT. Translated, it gives CASRQWAGTTDTQYF.

This clone was detected a few times. The chain combines TRBV5-6 with TRBJ2-5; D perhaps matches TRBD1 (6 bases). Germline V gene sequence: CDR1 SGHDT, CDR2 YYEEEE. This CDR3 comprises 14 residues. Between the trimmed V and J ends, which lost 4 bases and 3 bases, there was a span of 13 bases. The CDR3, as DNA: TGTGCCAGCAGCGATACCAGGGGCAAAGAGACCCAGTACTTC. Its protein is CASSDTRGKETQYF.

In DNA, the CDR3 is TGTGCCAGCAGCTTAGTACCCTCTAGCTCAGATGGCTACACCTTC. Translating it yields CASSLVPSSSDGYTF. V gene TRBV11-3 combines with J gene TRBJ1-2, with unresolved D. Trimming took off 1 base at V and 6 bases at J, with 15 bases between the two ends. CDR1 is SGHNT, CDR2 YENEEA, per germline. CDR3 size: 15 residues.

The V gene is TRBV25-1, the J gene TRBJ2-1; 11 positions agree with TRBD2. J gave up 7 bases and V 5 bases, and 1 base lay outside the gene matches. The germline CDR1 and CDR2 sequences are MGHDK and SYGVNS. This CDR3 region has 13 residues. The CDR3 sequence is CASSLAGGNEQFF. The CDR3 DNA follows: TGTGCCAGCAGTCTAGCGGGGGGTAATGAGCAGTTCTTC.

This clone occurred a few times. The chain links TRBV7-9 to TRBJ1-5; 8 bases align to TRBD1. The ends lost 3 bases at V and 2 bases at J; junction bases unmatched: 6. Looked up from germline, CDR1 is SEHNR and CDR2 is FQNEAQ (reference sequence). The CDR3 runs 16 residues. CDR3 sequence reads: CASSFDGTGGNQPQHF. For the CDR3, the DNA is TGTGCCAGCAGCTTTGACGGGACAGGTGGCAATCAGCCCCAGCATTTT.

This clone was found a few times. The J gene is TRBJ1-5, the V gene TRBV6-5; 7 bases are a match to TRBD1. Per the germline V gene, CDR1 is MNHEY and CDR2 is SVGAGI. The CDR3 contains 14 residues. With 8 bases clipped from V and 7 bases from J, the junction kept 11 bases outside the gene matches. In DNA form, the CDR3 reads TGTGCCAGCGGTCGACGACAGGGCGGACAGCCCCAGCATTTT. As protein: CASGRRQGGQPQHF.

Only a few counts were recorded for this clone. The chain links TRBV7-3 to TRBJ2-2; D gene ambiguous. V dropped 1 base and J dropped 7 bases, with 7 bases sitting between them. CDR3 length: 13 amino acids. Germline lookup yields CDR1 SGHTA and CDR2 FQGTGA. The CDR3 bases are TGTGCCAGCAGCTTAAGCCCCAGCGGGGAGCTGTTTTTT. Residues: CASSLSPSGELFF. Drawing the rest from reference TRBV7-3 and TRBJ2-2, the complete variable domain is GAGVSQTPSNKVTEKGKYVELRCDPISGHTALYWYRQSLGQGPEFLIYFQGTGAADDSGLPNDRFFAVRPEGSVSTLKIQRTERGDSAVYLCASSLSPSGELFFGEGSRLTVL.